The 18 T cell receptor beta chains given below trace back to one sample, sequenced in a study of shared clonotypes between healthy human individuals. Sequenced by immunoSEQ multiplex PCR; TCRdb stores in-frame clones only, minus some. The data hold about 2 million clones, with approximately 95% observed a single time. The naive CD8 population came from CD45RO-negative cells selected for CCR7, without terminally differentiated effector memory CD45RA+ cells. Sequencing input: naive CD8+ T cells sorted from blood. All receptors derive from a man aged 18 to 35 in good health.

The chain is built from TRBV29-1 and TRBJ2-2, with D unresolved. Germline V gene sequence: CDR1 SQVTM, CDR2 ANQGSEA. The CDR3 covers 12 residues. Trimming shortened V by 3 bases and J by 5 bases, and 7 bases separated the two germline ends. The CDR3 region is CSVEMGTGELFF. CDR3 in DNA: TGCAGCGTTGAGATGGGGACCGGGGAGCTGTTTTTT.

Concerning this clone itself: The sample carries other DNA sequences with the same CDR3. This sequence joins TRBV19 and TRBJ1-5; perhaps TRBD1 as D (6 bases). CDR1 and CDR2 from the germline V gene are LNHDA and SQIVND (reference sequence). This CDR3 is built from 14 residues. Trimming pared 2 bases from V and 4 bases from J, leaving 9 bases between. The chain's CDR3 is CASSIRDRNQPQHF. In nucleotides, the CDR3 is TGTGCCAGTAGTATAAGAGACAGGAATCAGCCCCAGCATTTT.

V is TRBV7-9 and J is TRBJ2-7; tentative D call: TRBD2 (6 bases). V was shortened by 4 bases and J by 5 bases, with 9 bases between the two germline ends. The CDR3 length is 12 residues. In germline, CDR1 is SEHNR, CDR2 FQNEAQ (reference sequence). In DNA, the CDR3 is TGTGCCAGCAGCTGGGGGGTTAACGAGCAGTACTTC. Protein sequence: CASSWGVNEQYF.

This clone has just one count. The rearrangement uses TRBV13 and TRBJ1-5; D not resolved. V was clipped by 8 bases and J by 5 bases, with 10 bases between them. This CDR3 is built from 12 residues. Germline CDR1 reads PRHDT; CDR2 reads FYEKMQ (reference sequence). The CDR3 DNA is TGTGCCAGCTCGGAGGGAGATCAGCCCCAGCATTTT. Its protein is CASSEGDQPQHF.

J is TRBJ2-1 and V is TRBV4-2; 7 nucleotides line up with TRBD1. V lost 3 bases and J lost 5; bases outside the gene matches: 4. This CDR3 spans 14 amino acids. The germline V gene has CDR1 LGHNA and CDR2 YNFKEQ. The CDR3 spells CASSQGQPNNEQFF. CDR3 nucleotide sequence: TGTGCCAGCAGCCAGGGACAGCCGAACAATGAGCAGTTCTTC.

V gene TRBV7-9 combines with J gene TRBJ1-2; a possible D gene is TRBD1 (6 bases). CDR1 and CDR2 (germline): SEHNR, FQNEAQ (reference sequence). The V gene lost 3 bases and the J gene lost 10 bases, with 12 bases spanning the gap. This CDR3 has 12 amino acids. The CDR3: CASSFGEGDYTF. The CDR3, as DNA: TGTGCCAGCAGCTTTGGAGAGGGGGACTACACCTTC.

CDR3 in DNA: TGTGCCAGCAGCTTAAGCGAGTCTGGAAACACCATATATTTT. Translation gives CASSLSESGNTIYF. The chain links TRBV13 to TRBJ1-3; D unresolved. Trimming took off 2 bases at V and 1 base at J, with 6 bases between the two ends. This CDR3 region has 14 residues. The germline CDR1 and CDR2 sequences are PRHDT and FYEKMQ (reference sequence).

The rearrangement uses TRBV6-5 and TRBJ2-3; 7 bases map to TRBD2. CDR1 MNHEY and CDR2 SVGAGI come from the germline V gene. The junction had 10 bases not matched to a gene; V was cut back by 6 bases and J by 4 bases. This CDR3 is 15 amino acids long. CDR3 coding DNA: TGTGCCAGCAGACCCGGACTAGTTTCCTCAGATACGCAGTATTTT. This sequence encodes CASRPGLVSSDTQYF.

Details on this clone: This sample includes further DNA sequences coding for the same CDR3. This chain joins TRBV27 and TRBJ1-1, with 8 bases identical to TRBD1. The CDR3 spans 15 residues. Germline V gene sequence: CDR1 MNHEY, CDR2 SMNVEV (reference sequence). J was trimmed by 1 base and V by 2 bases; bases with no gene match: 3. This chain's CDR3 is CASSLSQGANTEAFF. In nucleotides, the CDR3 is TGTGCCAGCAGTTTAAGTCAGGGGGCGAACACTGAAGCTTTCTTT.

This rearrangement joins TRBV7-2 to TRBJ2-7; 9 bases match TRBD2. CDR3 length equals 14 residues. V lost 4 bases, J lost 2 bases, and 3 bases stayed unmatched. CDR1 SGHTA and CDR2 FQGNSA come from the germline V gene. Written as DNA, the CDR3 is TGTGCCAGCAGCTGGTCTAGCGGGACCTACGAGCAGTACTTC. Translated: CASSWSSGTYEQYF.

The rearrangement joins TRBV15 to TRBJ2-3; weak D call: TRBD2 (5 bases). Trimming left V 11 bases short and J 1 base short, with 13 bases between. From germline, CDR1 is LNHNV and CDR2 YYDKDF (reference sequence). This CDR3 contains 13 residues. Here the CDR3 DNA reads TGTGCCTCAACTTCCGGGGGCACAGATACGCAGTATTTT. Translated, it gives CASTSGGTDTQYF.

The chain has TRBV7-9 and TRBJ2-7; a possible D gene is TRBD2 (5 bases). CDR1 is SEHNR and CDR2 is FQNEAQ in the germline V gene (reference sequence). The CDR3 extends over 12 amino acids. V lost 3 bases and J 5 bases, leaving 8 bases between the germline ends. The CDR3 DNA is TGTGCCAGCAGCTTCGGGGAGAACGAGCAGTACTTC. It specifies CASSFGENEQYF.

This sequence joins TRBV19 and TRBJ2-7; 11 positions match TRBD1. CDR3 length: 13 residues. The germline gives CDR1 LNHDA, CDR2 SQIVND (reference sequence). With 5 bases clipped from V and 6 bases from J, the junction kept 3 bases outside the gene matches. CDR3 region: CASSVGTGGEQYF. The CDR3 coding sequence is TGTGCCAGTAGTGTGGGGACAGGGGGCGAGCAGTACTTC. Combining the CDR3 with reference TRBV19 and TRBJ2-7 gives the whole variable domain DGGITQSPKYLFRKEGQNVTLSCEQNLNHDAMYWYRQDPGQGLRLIYYSQIVNDFQKGDIAEGYSVSREKKESFPLTVTSAQKNPTAFYLCASSVGTGGEQYFGPGTRLTVT.

The chain is built from TRBV7-9 and TRBJ2-3; 8 bases match TRBD2. Germline V gene sequence: CDR1 SEHNR, CDR2 FQNEAQ (reference sequence). The J segment lost 0 bases and the V segment lost 4 bases, leaving 9 bases of the junction unmatched. The CDR3 extends over 17 amino acids. The CDR3 loop reads CASSWGVGGRSTDTQYF. CDR3 DNA sequence: TGTGCCAGCAGCTGGGGGGTTGGCGGGAGGAGCACAGATACGCAGTATTTT.

This clone was counted a single time. One end of the junction varies from germline; a read error may be responsible. This chain links TRBV9 with TRBJ2-3; the D gene is possibly TRBD2 (6 bases). Per germline, CDR1 SGDLS and CDR2 YYNGEE. The CDR3 loop spans 13 amino acids. CDR3 residues: CASSHSGSDAQYF. CDR3 nucleotide sequence: TGTGCCAGCAGCCACAGCGGGTCAGATGCGCAGTATTTT.

This clone was seen once. This chain connects TRBV4-1 to TRBJ2-7, with 11 positions matching TRBD2. The CDR3 has 15 amino acids. The ends lost 3 bases at V and 4 bases at J; junction bases unmatched: 5. CDR1 is MGHRA and CDR2 is YSYEKL in the germline V gene. The chain's CDR3 is CASSHLSGGVYEQYF. The CDR3 DNA follows: TGCGCCAGCAGCCACCTTAGCGGGGGGGTATACGAGCAGTACTTC.

This chain uses TRBV5-5 with TRBJ1-3, with D possibly matching TRBD1 (6 bases). Trimming took off 4 bases at V and 0 bases at J, with 20 bases between the two ends. The CDR3 totals 18 residues. Germline CDR1 reads SGHKS; CDR2 reads YYEKEE (reference sequence). CDR3 DNA: TGTGCCAGCAGCCGCCTAGGACAGCCCCATAGCTCTGGAAACACCATATATTTT. Residues: CASSRLGQPHSSGNTIYF.

This chain links TRBV7-9 with TRBJ1-1; no definite D call. CDR3 length: 15 residues. Trimming cost V 5 bases and J 3 bases, with 16 bases left between them. Germline loops: CDR1 SEHNR, CDR2 FQNEAQ (reference sequence). CDR3 DNA: TGTGCCAGCAGCCGATCGGCCTGGGAAGACACTGAAGCTTTCTTT. The encoded protein is CASSRSAWEDTEAFF.